The clone carrying this TCR beta chain was detected only once. Its antigen is not identified. CDR3 size: 14 residues. Germline V CDR1 and CDR2: MDHEN, SYDVKM. Trimming stripped 6 bases from V and 6 bases from J, with 17 bases between. The data were produced by immunoSEQ multiplex PCR, yet TCRdb's version contains in-frame clones alone and is incomplete. Among 93,000 or so clones listed, approximately 89% were seen once. This specimen comes from a study of T cell responses to AZD1222 COVID-19 vaccine. General study points: Recipients of two AZD1222 doses showed rising Spike-specific TCR breadth and depth.

This TCR was sampled from an adult in good health. V is TRBV28 and J is TRBJ1-1; D unresolved. Sequenced here: peripheral blood, sampled on day 0 of AZD1222 vaccination. In DNA, the CDR3 is TGTGCCAGCAGGGACGGAACCGGTGGCGCTGAAGCTTTCTTT. Protein product: CASRDGTGGAEAFF. The variable domain in full, completed from reference TRBV28 and TRBJ1-1, reads DVKVTQSSRYLVKRTGEKVFLECVQDMDHENMFWYRQDPGLGLRLIYFSYDVKMKEKGDIPEGYSVSREKKERFSLILESASTNQTSMYLCASRDGTGGAEAFFGQGTRLTVV.